A selection of T cell receptor beta chains follows, all from one sample in a study of beta chain features in type 1 diabetes. Assay used: immunoSEQ multiplex PCR; TCRdb lists only in-frame clones, some missing. This sample has around 500,000 clones, with roughly 31% found just once. Sequences were obtained from naive CD4+ T cells from blood. Every receptor here comes from a man younger than 30 in good health. Each CDR3 is given with its conserved first and last residue. Each record gives: V gene, J gene, clone size, D gene, CDR3 protein, CDR3 DNA. A D gene is named only where the DNA matches it firmly. Clone size is shown for a subset of rows, as once, few, many or a class of expanded clone.

V: TRBV7-9; J: TRBJ2-3; size: few; D: TRBD2; CDR3: CASGTSGGTDTQYF; DNA: TGTGCCAGCGGAACTAGCGGAGGGACAGATACGCAGTATTTT
V: TRBV6-6; J: TRBJ2-1; size: few; D: TRBD2; CDR3: CASSYSSGGGNEQFF; DNA: TGTGCCAGCAGTTACTCATCGGGAGGGGGCAATGAGCAGTTCTTC
V: TRBV30; J: TRBJ2-3; size: .; D: .; CDR3: CAWSVHRFDTQYF; DNA: TGTGCCTGGAGTGTACACAGGTTTGATACGCAGTATTTT
V: TRBV11-2; J: TRBJ2-5; size: .; D: .; CDR3: CASSLRSLGGETQYF; DNA: TGTGCCAGCAGCTTACGATCCCTCGGGGGAGAGACCCAGTACTTC
V: TRBV30; J: TRBJ2-5; size: few; D: .; CDR3: CAWSTGGEETQYF; DNA: TGTGCCTGGAGTACAGGGGGGGAGGAGACCCAGTACTTC
V: TRBV5-1; J: TRBJ2-2; size: few; D: .; CDR3: CASSLAGPNTGELFF; DNA: TGCGCCAGCAGCTTGGCAGGCCCGAACACCGGGGAGCTGTTTTTT
V: TRBV7-3; J: TRBJ2-3; size: few; D: .; CDR3: CASSLTGSAGDTQYF; DNA: TGTGCCAGCAGCTTAACGGGGAGTGCGGGAGATACGCAGTATTTT
V: TRBV30; J: TRBJ2-7; size: few; D: .; CDR3: CAWSGSLTYEQYF; DNA: TGTGCCTGGAGTGGTAGCCTGACCTACGAGCAGTACTTC
V: TRBV5-1; J: TRBJ2-3; size: few; D: .; CDR3: CASSWGTASTDTQYF; DNA: TGCGCCAGCAGCTGGGGGACGGCTAGCACAGATACGCAGTATTTT
V: TRBV30; J: TRBJ2-5; size: .; D: .; CDR3: CAWSIRFGETQYF; DNA: TGTGCCTGGAGTATCAGGTTTGGAGAGACCCAGTACTTC
V: TRBV7-2; J: TRBJ2-7; size: .; D: .; CDR3: CASSLDRGSQYF; DNA: TGTGCCAGCAGCTTAGATCGGGGCAGTCAGTACTTC
V: TRBV18; J: TRBJ2-1; size: .; D: TRBD1; CDR3: CASSPRTGDNEQFF; DNA: TGTGCCAGCTCACCACGAACAGGGGACAATGAGCAGTTCTTC
V: TRBV30; J: TRBJ1-5; size: .; D: .; CDR3: CAFRHGSNQPQHF; DNA: TGTGCCTTTCGACACGGTAGCAATCAGCCCCAGCATTTT
V: TRBV30; J: TRBJ2-7; size: .; D: .; CDR3: CAWSDSYEQYF; DNA: TGTGCCTGGTCAGATTCCTACGAGCAGTACTTC
V: TRBV29-1; J: TRBJ2-1; size: .; D: TRBD2; CDR3: CSVVASGTIYNEQFF; DNA: TGCAGCGTTGTGGCTAGCGGGACAATTTACAATGAGCAGTTCTTC
V: TRBV5-6; J: TRBJ1-2; size: .; D: TRBD1; CDR3: CASSPGTGANYGYTF; DNA: TGTGCCAGCAGCCCAGGGACAGGAGCTAACTATGGCTACACCTTC
V: TRBV30; J: TRBJ2-7; size: .; D: TRBD2; CDR3: CAWRDRTLAGGFNSYEQYF; DNA: TGTGCCTGGCGTGACAGGACCTTAGCGGGAGGGTTCAACTCCTACGAGCAGTACTTC
V: TRBV5-6; J: TRBJ2-7; size: .; D: TRBD1; CDR3: CASSLVPGGLPAEQYF; DNA: TGTGCCAGCAGCTTGGTTCCAGGGGGCCTGCCGGCCGAGCAGTACTTC
V: TRBV29-1; J: TRBJ2-7; size: few; D: .; CDR3: CSVGKGGGPYEQYF; DNA: TGCAGCGTGGGAAAGGGGGGAGGCCCCTACGAGCAGTACTTC
V: TRBV4-1; J: TRBJ2-1; size: .; D: TRBD2; CDR3: CASSRPGLAGGTYNEQFF; DNA: TGCGCCAGCAGCCGACCGGGACTAGCGGGAGGCACCTACAATGAGCAGTTCTTC
V: TRBV5-1; J: TRBJ2-1; size: .; D: .; CDR3: CASSLEGADNEQFF; DNA: TGCGCCAGCAGCTTGGAAGGAGCGGACAATGAGCAGTTCTTC
V: TRBV5-6; J: TRBJ2-3; size: once; D: TRBD2; CDR3: CASSLAGPSTDTQYF; DNA: TGTGCCAGCAGCTTAGCGGGACCTAGCACAGATACGCAGTATTTT
V: TRBV25-1; J: TRBJ1-1; size: .; D: .; CDR3: CASSEYGRGATEAFF; DNA: TGTGCCAGCAGTGAATATGGCAGGGGAGCCACTGAAGCTTTCTTT
V: TRBV30; J: TRBJ1-5; size: .; D: .; CDR3: CAWDRDASNQPQHF; DNA: TGTGCCTGGGACCGGGACGCCAGCAATCAGCCCCAGCATTTT
V: TRBV13; J: TRBJ2-3; size: .; D: TRBD2; CDR3: CASRLAGGPSTQYF; DNA: TGTGCCAGCAGGTTAGCGGGAGGGCCCTCGACGCAGTATTTT
V: TRBV20-1; J: TRBJ1-2; size: .; D: .; CDR3: CSAYAGRGYTF; DNA: TGCAGTGCGTACGCGGGGAGGGGCTACACCTTC
V: TRBV29-1; J: TRBJ1-1; size: .; D: .; CDR3: CSVEGAGNTEAFF; DNA: TGCAGCGTTGAAGGTGCAGGGAACACTGAAGCTTTCTTT
V: TRBV30; J: TRBJ2-2; size: .; D: .; CDR3: CAWIETRANTGELFF; DNA: TGTGCCTGGATAGAGACTCGCGCGAACACCGGGGAGCTGTTTTTT
V: TRBV5-6; J: TRBJ2-3; size: .; D: TRBD2; CDR3: CASSSRLAFRTDTQYF; DNA: TGTGCCAGCAGCTCCCGACTAGCTTTTCGCACAGATACGCAGTATTTT
V: TRBV30; J: TRBJ2-7; size: few; D: .; CDR3: CACRDFYEQYF; DNA: TGTGCTTGCCGGGATTTCTACGAGCAGTACTTC
V: TRBV27; J: TRBJ2-1; size: .; D: .; CDR3: CASSASGLGGYNEQFF; DNA: TGTGCCAGCAGTGCCTCGGGACTCGGCGGTTACAATGAGCAGTTCTTC
V: TRBV28; J: TRBJ1-5; size: .; D: TRBD1; CDR3: CASRYTGTVNQPQHF; DNA: TGTGCCAGCAGGTATACCGGGACAGTTAATCAGCCCCAGCATTTT
V: TRBV2; J: TRBJ2-5; size: .; D: .; CDR3: CATGATGTQYF; DNA: TGTGCCACCGGGGCCACCGGGACCCAGTACTTC
V: TRBV6-1; J: TRBJ2-7; size: .; D: .; CDR3: CASSAQESYEQYF; DNA: TGTGCCAGCAGTGCACAGGAATCCTACGAGCAGTACTTC
V: TRBV29-1; J: TRBJ1-2; size: few; D: .; CDR3: CSVSQEAYGYTF; DNA: TGCAGCGTTAGCCAGGAGGCCTATGGCTACACCTTC
V: TRBV7-2; J: TRBJ2-3; size: .; D: TRBD2; CDR3: CASSARLAGGTDTQYF; DNA: TGTGCCAGCAGCGCTCGACTAGCGGGAGGGACAGATACGCAGTATTTT
V: TRBV19; J: TRBJ2-7; size: .; D: .; CDR3: CASSAGSPLEQYF; DNA: TGTGCCAGTAGTGCGGGGTCCCCCCTCGAGCAGTACTTC
V: TRBV28; J: TRBJ2-5; size: .; D: .; CDR3: CASSSDPETQYF; DNA: TGTGCCAGCAGCTCGGACCCGGAGACCCAGTACTTC
V: TRBV7-2; J: TRBJ2-7; size: .; D: .; CDR3: CASSSQIGRDSYEQYF; DNA: TGTGCCAGCAGCTCCCAAATAGGACGCGACTCCTACGAGCAGTACTTC
V: TRBV4-3; J: TRBJ2-6; size: few; D: .; CDR3: CASSLLWTQGTGANVLTF; DNA: TGCGCCAGCAGCCTTCTATGGACCCAAGGCACTGGGGCCAACGTCCTGACTTTC
V: TRBV7-6; J: TRBJ2-1; size: few; D: .; CDR3: CASSFLQIGEQFF; DNA: TGTGCCAGCAGCTTCCTCCAGATCGGGGAGCAGTTCTTC
V: TRBV9; J: TRBJ2-1; size: .; D: TRBD2; CDR3: CASSPSGRSSNEQFF; DNA: TGTGCCAGCAGCCCGAGCGGGAGATCCTCCAATGAGCAGTTCTTC